These 12 T cell receptor beta chains were sequenced from one sample in a study of T cell responses to AZD1222 COVID-19 vaccine. Some clones are missing from TCRdb's copy, which holds only in-frame ones; the method was immunoSEQ multiplex PCR. The repertoire holds some 130,000 clones, with approximately 91% as singletons. The sample in question was peripheral blood, obtained 28 days after the second AZD1222 dose. The receptor source for this set is an adult who received the AZD1222 COVID-19 vaccine.

The J gene is TRBJ2-3, the V gene TRBV2; D not resolved. CDR3 length: 13 residues. Per the germline V gene, CDR1 is SNHLY and CDR2 is FYNNEI. V lost 4 bases to trimming and J lost 2 bases, with 7 bases between them. The CDR3 loop reads CASSGQHTDTQYF. CDR3 nucleotides: TGTGCCAGCAGTGGGCAACACACAGATACGCAGTATTTT.

The chain links TRBV29-1 to TRBJ2-2; D may match TRBD1 or TRBD2 (5 bases each). This CDR3 is 13 amino acids long. Germline assignment: CDR1 SQVTM and CDR2 ANQGSEA. Trimming removed 8 bases from V and 8 bases from J, with 18 bases in between. The CDR3 DNA follows: TGCAGCCTCCGTGAGGGGCTTGGGGGGGAGCTGTTTTTT. Translation: CSLREGLGGELFF.

This chain uses TRBV6-6 with TRBJ1-2; possibly TRBD1 for D (6 bases). Germline loops: CDR1 MNHNY, CDR2 SVGAGI (reference sequence). The CDR3 sequence is 15 residues long. Trimming removed 2 bases from V and 2 bases from J, with 12 bases in between. The CDR3 region is CASSYTGRANYGYTF. In DNA form, the CDR3 reads TGTGCCAGCAGTTACACAGGGAGGGCCAACTATGGCTACACCTTC.

The V and J genes are TRBV18 and TRBJ2-7; D is perhaps TRBD2 (6 bases). Trimming pared 8 bases from V and 2 bases from J, leaving 19 bases between. CDR1 is KGHSH, CDR2 LQKENI, per germline. The CDR3 runs to 15 residues. The CDR3 region is CASRGNREAAYEQYF. The DNA of the CDR3 is TGTGCCAGCCGGGGGAACCGCGAAGCGGCCTACGAGCAGTACTTC. The full variable domain, rest sourced from reference TRBV18 and TRBJ2-7, is NAGVMQNPRHLVRRRGQEARLRCSPMKGHSHVYWYRQLPEEGLKFMVYLQKENIIDESGMPKERFSAEFPKEGPSILRIQQVVRGDSAAYFCASRGNREAAYEQYFGPGTRLTVT.

This clone was recorded only once. The V and J genes are TRBV5-5 and TRBJ2-5; D is perhaps TRBD1 or TRBD2 (5 bases each). This CDR3 spans 18 amino acids. Germline lookup yields CDR1 SGHKS and CDR2 YYEKEE (reference sequence). V dropped 0 bases and J dropped 1 base, with 19 bases sitting between them. The CDR3 here is CASSLVPGGAAGQETQYF. The CDR3 DNA is TGTGCCAGCAGCTTGGTCCCCGGTGGGGCGGCGGGCCAAGAGACCCAGTACTTC.

V and J are TRBV12-3 or TRBV12-4 and TRBJ2-2, with D perhaps matching TRBD1 (6 bases). There are 13 residues in the CDR3. Trimming removed 5 bases at V and 6 bases at J, with 10 bases between. CDR3 coding DNA: TGTGCCAGCAGTATAACAGGGCCCGGGGAGCTGTTTTTT. Residues: CASSITGPGELFF.

This clone is medium-sized in the sample. V is TRBV19 and J is TRBJ1-2, with a weak D call TRBD1 (6 bases). The ends were cut back, 7 bases at V and 7 bases at J, with 28 bases in the middle. The CDR3 covers 17 residues. Germline V gene data show CDR1 as LNHDA and CDR2 as SQIVND (reference sequence). The CDR3 nucleotides read TGTGCCAGTATGGGACGTCACATCACAGGGCGCGGCGTTGGCTACACCTTC. Amino acids: CASMGRHITGRGVGYTF. Filled out from reference TRBV19 and TRBJ1-2, the complete variable domain reads DGGITQSPKYLFRKEGQNVTLSCEQNLNHDAMYWYRQDPGQGLRLIYYSQIVNDFQKGDIAEGYSVSREKKESFPLTVTSAQKNPTAFYLCASMGRHITGRGVGYTFGSGTRLTVV.

This chain links TRBV12-2 with TRBJ1-5. TRBV12-2 is a pseudogene segment. The CDR3 contains 18 residues. CDR3 nucleotides: TGTGCAAGTCGCTTAGTCCGGGGTGAAGGGAGCTTCAATCAGCCCCAGCATTTT. It codes for CASRLVRGEGSFNQPQHF.

The rearrangement joins TRBV7-8 to TRBJ2-7; D is unclear. V lost 1 base and J 2 bases, leaving 6 bases between the germline ends. The CDR3 has 13 residues. Germline lookup yields CDR1 SGHVS and CDR2 FQNEAQ. CDR3 nucleotides: TGTGCCAGCAGCTTAGAAGGCCCCTACGAGCAGTACTTC. Protein sequence: CASSLEGPYEQYF.

The rearrangement links TRBV21-1 to TRBJ2-5; the table's TRBD1 call for D was not verified on the DNA. TRBV21-1 is given as a pseudogene. The CDR3 sequence is 18 residues long. CDR3 region: CASSKECPDRVYQETQYF. The CDR3 DNA sequence: TGTGCCAGCAGCAAAGAATGCCCGGACAGGGTTTACCAAGAGACCCAGTACTTC.

The rearrangement joins TRBV10-3 to TRBJ1-1, with D uncertain. CDR1 is ENHRY, CDR2 SYGVKD, per germline. CDR3 length: 14 amino acids. Trimming shortened V by 6 bases and J by 2 bases, and 13 bases separated the two germline ends. CDR3 DNA sequence: TGTGCCATCAGCCTCTCAACAGCCAACACTGAAGCTTTCTTT. Protein product: CAISLSTANTEAFF.

This chain joins TRBV2 and TRBJ2-3, with 12 bases aligning to TRBD1. Germline V gene lookup returns CDR1 SNHLY and CDR2 FYNNEI. The J segment lost 8 bases and the V segment lost 8 bases, leaving 11 bases of the junction unmatched. There are 15 residues in the CDR3. This CDR3 reads CASETGTGGRGTQYF. CDR3 in DNA: TGTGCCAGCGAAACGGGGACAGGGGGCAGGGGTACGCAGTATTTT.